This T cell receptor (beta chain) appears in the sequencing data of a study of vaccination and CD4 T cells after COVID-19. The overall study: Six male and four female convalescents took part, two of them Hispanic.

Treatment defined: 10-day PBMC culture with coronavirus spike peptide pools or control peptides (ViraFEST assay). Per the germline V gene, CDR1 is SGHAT and CDR2 is FQDESV (reference sequence). V lost 5 bases to trimming and J lost 10 bases; unmatched junction nucleotides: 6. The CDR3 is made up of 13 amino acids. This clonotype was recorded a few times. Its antigen remains unidentified. Cultured CD4+ T cells had their DNA profiled by the Oncomine TCR Beta short-read assay. TCRdb reprocessed the PCR reads via MiXCR and lists one record per CDR3 protein. The sample carries under 25,000 distinct CDR3 sequences, roughly 40% recorded once.

The rearrangement links TRBV11-1 to TRBJ1-2, with TRBD1 matching 11 bases. This sequence was found in a human donor who had recovered from COVID-19. The sequences come from CD4+ T cells from blood, cultured in vitro, collected before SARS-CoV-2 vaccination. CDR3 bases: TGTGCCAGCAGCCCCGGGACAGGGGGAGTCTACACCTTC. Protein: CASSPGTGGVYTF. Variable domain in full (rest from reference TRBV11-1 and TRBJ1-2): EAEVAQSPRYKITEKSQAVAFWCDPISGHATLYWYRQILGQGPELLVQFQDESVVDDSQLPKDRFSAERLKGVDSTLKIQPAELGDSAMYLCASSPGTGGVYTFGSGTRLTVV.